This T cell receptor beta chain was identified during a study of blood T cell repertoires in COVID-19. At the level of the study: The study drew acute and convalescent COVID-19 samples from the United States, Italy and Spain. T cells, B-cell-depleted T cells, or PBMCs supplied cDNA or gDNA.

This CDR3 is built from 16 residues. V gave up 3 bases and J gave up 2 bases, with 15 bases separating them. From germline, CDR1 is SGHTS and CDR2 YDEGEE. Original handling: Nucleated cell counts were estimated from reference gene primer amplification. Generated by immunoSEQ multiplex PCR, the TCRdb table keeps only in-frame clones and is missing some. V and J calls plus clone size are reproduced from that table; the DNA served to infer D and trimming. The sample yields 70,000 to 85,000 clones, 80% to 90% seen once. This clone was seen a single time. This receptor was identified in an elderly woman with acute or convalescent COVID-19. J is TRBJ1-3 and V is TRBV5-8, with D uncertain. Sequences were obtained from peripheral blood. CDR3 loop: CASSSPTLSTGNTIYF. The CDR3 DNA reads as TGTGCCAGCAGCTCTCCGACTTTAAGTACTGGAAACACCATATATTTT.